Below, 6 T cell receptor beta chains from the same sample are listed, as sequenced in a study of T cells in Graves' hyperthyroidism and ophthalmopathy. The TCR beta CDR3 regions underwent amplification using RNA transcripts as the source. The HTBI primer set was used in a first-round RT-PCR of the TCR CDR3. TCRdb redid the calling of the multiplex PCR reads with MiXCR, one entry per CDR3 protein. The data hold hundreds of thousands of distinct CDR3 sequences, with around 46% observed a single time. Sequencing was done on a sample of peripheral blood or thyroid tissue (not recorded which). These receptor sequences come from a woman aged 18-29 years with Graves' hyperthyroidism.

The chain joins TRBV7-9 to TRBJ1-1; D is possibly TRBD1 (6 bases). The length of the CDR3 is 15 residues. The V end lost 6 bases, the J end lost 3 bases, and 17 bases lay between the germline ends. Germline CDR1 and CDR2: SEHNR and FQNEAQ (reference sequence). The CDR3 DNA is TGTGCCAGCAGGCCACAGGGTGCGGGTTACACTGAAGCTTTCTTT. Translation gives CASRPQGAGYTEAFF.

The table lists this clonotype with many counts. The CDR3 spells CSVSRGLLNTEAFF. DNA of the CDR3: TGCAGCGTTTCGAGAGGGCTGCTGAACACTGAAGCTTTCTTT. The chain recombines TRBV29-1 with TRBJ1-1, with D uncertain. Germline V gene data show CDR1 as SQVTM and CDR2 as ANQGSEA. The CDR3 contains 14 residues. V was cut by 5 bases and J by 0 bases, with 13 bases left in between.

There are a few counts of this clonotype. The chain employs TRBV10-1 and TRBJ2-2, with 9 bases matching TRBD2. J was trimmed by 13 bases and V by 2 bases; bases with no gene match: 14. The CDR3 contains 16 residues. Looked up from germline, CDR1 is WNHNN and CDR2 is SYGVQD (reference sequence). The CDR3 DNA reads TGCGCCAGCAGTGAGGGAGCGGGAGGTCACCTCGAGGGGCTGTTTTTT. Translating it yields CASSEGAGGHLEGLFF.

This CDR3 reads CASSSIEQGNQPQHF. For the CDR3, the DNA is TGTGCCAGCAGTTCCATCGAACAGGGCAATCAGCCCCAGCATTTT. This chain connects TRBV25-1 to TRBJ1-5; maybe TRBD1 (5 bases). CDR1 and CDR2 (germline): MGHDK, SYGVNS. The V and J ends lost 5 bases and 2 bases respectively, with 13 bases between them. The CDR3 runs 15 residues.

With regard to this clonotype: The junction departs from the called germline gene at one end, perhaps through a read error. The V and J genes are TRBV12-3 or TRBV12-4 and TRBJ1-2, with no clear D. This CDR3 has 11 amino acids. The chain's CDR3 is CASSLGGSLGF. The CDR3 nucleotides read TGTGCCAGCAGTTTAGGAGGCAGCCTGGGCTTC.

The CDR3 sequence: CATSDDSYNEQFF. Written as DNA, the CDR3 is TGTGCCACCAGTGATGACTCCTACAATGAGCAGTTCTTC. This rearrangement joins TRBV24-1 to TRBJ2-1; D unclear. Germline assignment: CDR1 KGHDR and CDR2 SFDVKD. The CDR3 loop spans 13 amino acids. V was trimmed by 3 bases and J by 0 bases, leaving 2 bases between them.